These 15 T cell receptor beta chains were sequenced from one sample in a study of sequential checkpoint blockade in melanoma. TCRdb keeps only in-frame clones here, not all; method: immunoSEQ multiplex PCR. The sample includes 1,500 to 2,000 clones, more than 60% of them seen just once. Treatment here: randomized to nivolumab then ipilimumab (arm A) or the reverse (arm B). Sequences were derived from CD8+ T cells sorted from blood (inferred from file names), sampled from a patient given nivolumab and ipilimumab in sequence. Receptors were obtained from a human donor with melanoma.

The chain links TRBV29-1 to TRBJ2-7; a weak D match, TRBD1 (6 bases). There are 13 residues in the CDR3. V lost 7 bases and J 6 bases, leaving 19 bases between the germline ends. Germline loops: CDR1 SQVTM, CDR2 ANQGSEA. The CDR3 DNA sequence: TGCAGCGCCGTAGGGGGAGAGGACCGCGAGCAGTACTTC. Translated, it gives CSAVGGEDREQYF.

The CDR3: CASSDSLDRGDTEAFF. DNA of the CDR3: TGTGCCAGCAGCGACTCCCTGGACAGGGGGGACACTGAAGCTTTCTTT. This chain joins TRBV9 and TRBJ1-1, with 10 bases identical to TRBD1. V dropped 3 bases and J dropped 3; count of bases not matched to a gene: 8. The germline gives CDR1 SGDLS, CDR2 YYNGEE. This CDR3 is 16 amino acids long. The complete variable domain, with remaining parts taken from reference TRBV9 and TRBJ1-1, reads DSGVTQTPKHLITATGQRVTLRCSPRSGDLSVYWYQQSLDQGLQFLIQYYNGEERAKGNILERFSAQQFPDLHSELNLSSLELGDSALYFCASSDSLDRGDTEAFFGQGTRLTVV.

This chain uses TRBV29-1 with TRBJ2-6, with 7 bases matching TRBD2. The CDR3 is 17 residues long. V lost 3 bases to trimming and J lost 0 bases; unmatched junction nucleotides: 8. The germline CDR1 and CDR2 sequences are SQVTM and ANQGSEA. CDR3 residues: CSVEEYGGSSGANVLTF. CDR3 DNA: TGCAGCGTTGAGGAATACGGGGGGAGCTCTGGGGCCAACGTCCTGACTTTC.

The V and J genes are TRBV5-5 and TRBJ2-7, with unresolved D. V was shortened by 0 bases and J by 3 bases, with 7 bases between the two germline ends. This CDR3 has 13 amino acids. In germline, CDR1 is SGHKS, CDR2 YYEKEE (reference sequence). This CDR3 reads CASSLEPNYEQYF. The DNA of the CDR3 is TGTGCCAGCAGCTTGGAGCCAAACTACGAGCAGTACTTC. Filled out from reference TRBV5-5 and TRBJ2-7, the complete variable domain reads DAGVTQSPTHLIKTRGQQVTLRCSPISGHKSVSWYQQVLGQGPQFIFQYYEKEERGRGNFPDRFSARQFPNYSSELNVNALLLGDSALYLCASSLEPNYEQYFGPGTRLTVT.

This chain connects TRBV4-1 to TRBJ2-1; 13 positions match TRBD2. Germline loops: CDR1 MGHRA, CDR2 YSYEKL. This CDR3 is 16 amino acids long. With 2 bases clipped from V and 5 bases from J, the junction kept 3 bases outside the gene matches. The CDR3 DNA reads TGCGCCAGCAGCCAACTGACTAGCGGGAGGCACAATGAGCAGTTCTTC. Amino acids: CASSQLTSGRHNEQFF.

The CDR3 nucleotides are TGTGCCATCGCGCGGGACAGTCGGCACGAGCAGTACTTC. It encodes CAIARDSRHEQYF. The gene calls are TRBV27 and TRBJ2-7; the D gene is possibly TRBD1 (7 bases). The V end was cut by 10 bases, the J end by 5 bases, with 18 bases between. The CDR3 runs 13 residues. Germline CDR1 MNHEY, CDR2 SMNVEV (reference sequence).

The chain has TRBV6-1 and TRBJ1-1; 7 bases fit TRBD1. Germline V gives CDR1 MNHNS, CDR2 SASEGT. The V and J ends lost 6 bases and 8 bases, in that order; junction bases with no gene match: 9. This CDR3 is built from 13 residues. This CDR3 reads CASRGGDRVEAFF. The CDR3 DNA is TGTGCCAGCAGGGGGGGCGACAGGGTAGAAGCTTTCTTT.

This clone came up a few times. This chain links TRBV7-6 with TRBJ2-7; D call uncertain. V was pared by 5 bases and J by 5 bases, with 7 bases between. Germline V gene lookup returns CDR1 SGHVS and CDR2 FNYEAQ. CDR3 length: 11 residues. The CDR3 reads CASSPGHEQYF. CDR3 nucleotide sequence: TGTGCCAGCAGCCCAGGTCACGAGCAGTACTTC.

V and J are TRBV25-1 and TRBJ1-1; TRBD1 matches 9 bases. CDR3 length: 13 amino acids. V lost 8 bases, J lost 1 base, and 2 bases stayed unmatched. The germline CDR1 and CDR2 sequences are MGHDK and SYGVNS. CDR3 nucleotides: TGTGCCAGCGAGGGACAGGGGAACACTGAAGCTTTCTTT. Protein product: CASEGQGNTEAFF.

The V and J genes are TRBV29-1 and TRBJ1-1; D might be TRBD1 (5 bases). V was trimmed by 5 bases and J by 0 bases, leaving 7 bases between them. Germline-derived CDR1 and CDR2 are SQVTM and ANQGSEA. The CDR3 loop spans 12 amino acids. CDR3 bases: TGCAGCGTTTTGGACATGAACACTGAAGCTTTCTTT. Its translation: CSVLDMNTEAFF. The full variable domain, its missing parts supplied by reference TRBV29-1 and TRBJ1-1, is SAVISQKPSRDICQRGTSLTIQCQVDSQVTMMFWYRQQPGQSLTLIATANQGSEATYESGFVIDKFPISRPNLTFSTLTVSNMSPEDSSIYLCSVLDMNTEAFFGQGTRLTVV.

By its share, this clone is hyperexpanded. CDR3 sequence (DNA): TGTGCTAGTGGTAGACAGGGCCCTTTCTACGAGCAGTACTTC. Its protein is CASGRQGPFYEQYF. The chain recombines TRBV12-5 with TRBJ2-7; 7 bases line up with TRBD1. The CDR3 is 14 amino acids. After removal of 5 bases from V and 3 bases from J, the junction contained 7 bases not matched to a gene. Germline loops: CDR1 LGHNT, CDR2 FRNRAP.

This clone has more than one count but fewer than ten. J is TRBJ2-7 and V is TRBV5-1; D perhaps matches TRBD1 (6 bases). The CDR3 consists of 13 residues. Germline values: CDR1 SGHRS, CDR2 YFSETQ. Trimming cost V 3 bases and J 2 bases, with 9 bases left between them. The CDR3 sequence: CASSWDKAYEQYF. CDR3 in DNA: TGCGCCAGCAGCTGGGACAAAGCCTACGAGCAGTACTTC.

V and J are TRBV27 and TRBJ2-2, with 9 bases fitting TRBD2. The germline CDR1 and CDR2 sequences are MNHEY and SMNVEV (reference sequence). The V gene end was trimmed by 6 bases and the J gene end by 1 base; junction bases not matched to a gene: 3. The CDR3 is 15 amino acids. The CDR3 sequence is CASRVTSGNTGELFF. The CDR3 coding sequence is TGTGCCAGCAGGGTGACTAGCGGGAACACCGGGGAGCTGTTTTTT.

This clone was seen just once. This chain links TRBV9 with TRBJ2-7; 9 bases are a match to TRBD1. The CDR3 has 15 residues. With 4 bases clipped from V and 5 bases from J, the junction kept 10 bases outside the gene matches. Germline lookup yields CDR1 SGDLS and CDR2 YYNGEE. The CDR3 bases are TGTGCCAGCAGCTTCACCGGGACAGGGAGGGACGAGCAGTACTTC. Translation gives CASSFTGTGRDEQYF.

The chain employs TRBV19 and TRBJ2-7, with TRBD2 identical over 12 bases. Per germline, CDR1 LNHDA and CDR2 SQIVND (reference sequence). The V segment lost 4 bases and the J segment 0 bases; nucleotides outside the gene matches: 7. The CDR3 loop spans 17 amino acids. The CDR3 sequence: CASSTTPTSGGSYEQYF. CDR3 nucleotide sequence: TGTGCCAGTAGTACAACCCCGACTAGCGGGGGCTCCTACGAGCAGTACTTC.